A single sample is the source of the 28 T cell receptor beta chains below, sequenced in a study of T cells in Graves' hyperthyroidism and ophthalmopathy. From RNA transcripts, TCR beta CDR3 regions were amplified. First-round RT-PCR of the TCR CDR3 relied on the HTBI primer set. TCRdb analysed the multiplex PCR reads with MiXCR anew, one entry per CDR3 protein. The sample has about 520,000 distinct CDR3 sequences; approximately 25% are singletons. Sequencing was performed on blood. These receptors were collected from a woman younger than 45 with Graves' ophthalmopathy.

This clonotype was observed at least ten times. V gene TRBV15 combines with J gene TRBJ1-5; D uncertain. CDR1 is LNHNV, CDR2 YYDKDF, per germline (reference sequence). V was shortened by 0 bases and J by 0 bases, with 12 bases between the two germline ends. CDR3 length: 17 amino acids. The CDR3 is CATSRDKQTYSNQPQHF. CDR3 bases: TGTGCCACCAGCAGAGATAAACAGACCTATAGCAATCAGCCCCAGCATTTT.

This clonotype was observed a few times. The chain links TRBV7-6 to TRBJ2-5, with a tentative D call TRBD2 (6 bases). Germline CDR1 SGHVS, CDR2 FNYEAQ. The CDR3 is made up of 16 amino acids. Trimming took off 6 bases at V and 0 bases at J, with 17 bases between the two ends. The CDR3: CASSYDSGWYQETQYF. CDR3 in DNA: TGTGCCAGCAGTTACGATAGCGGTTGGTACCAAGAGACCCAGTACTTC.

This clonotype was recorded at least ten times. The V and J genes are TRBV11-1 and TRBJ1-2; no firm D call. V was shortened by 0 bases and J by 1 base, with 24 bases between the two germline ends. This CDR3 is built from 20 residues. The V gene's germline CDR1 is SGHAT and CDR2 FQDESV (reference sequence). Here the CDR3 reads CASSLAWEATYTFLNYGYTF. The CDR3 DNA sequence: TGTGCCAGCAGCTTAGCGTGGGAGGCCACCTATACTTTTCTTAACTATGGCTACACCTTC.

This clonotype was counted ten times or more. The genes are TRBV19 and TRBJ1-5; D is possibly TRBD1 (6 bases). In germline, CDR1 is LNHDA, CDR2 SQIVND (reference sequence). The CDR3 consists of 15 residues. The V gene lost 3 bases and the J gene lost 3 bases, with 12 bases spanning the gap. The CDR3 DNA reads as TGTGCCAGTAGTATCCCGACAGGCTTCAATCAGCCCCAGCATTTT. Translating it yields CASSIPTGFNQPQHF.

The chain employs TRBV13 and TRBJ1-1, with 11 bases that match TRBD1. Germline V lookup: CDR1 PRHDT, CDR2 FYEKMQ (reference sequence). This CDR3 is 14 amino acids long. J lost 6 bases, V lost 5 bases, and 5 bases had no gene match. The CDR3 nucleotides read TGTGCCAGCAGCCCGGACAGGGGGCACCCTGAAGCTTTCTTT. Its protein product is CASSPDRGHPEAFF.

This clonotype was counted many times. The chain links TRBV24-1 to TRBJ1-1, with a tentative D call TRBD1 (6 bases). The CDR3 runs 13 residues. V was trimmed by 9 bases and J by 5 bases, leaving 15 bases between them. Germline V gives CDR1 KGHDR, CDR2 SFDVKD. CDR3 nucleotides: TGTGCCACCCGCCGCGGCAGGGGTACTGAAGCTTTCTTT. It specifies CATRRGRGTEAFF.

In this sample, this clonotype turned up many times. The chain combines TRBV7-3 with TRBJ1-1, with unresolved D. Trimming took 5 bases from V and 1 from J, leaving 11 bases between them. The CDR3 totals 14 residues. Germline CDR1 is SGHTA and CDR2 is FQGTGA. The CDR3 sequence is CASSLNAGNTEAFF. The CDR3 DNA reads TGTGCCAGCAGCCTAAACGCCGGGAACACTGAAGCTTTCTTT.

This clonotype was seen repeatedly, ten times or more. The chain has TRBV6-2 or TRBV6-3 and TRBJ2-5; 7 bases fit TRBD1. V shed 6 bases, J shed 3 bases, and the junction held 4 bases outside the gene matches. CDR3 size: 13 residues. Germline V gives CDR1 MNHEY, CDR2 SVGEGT. CDR3 sequence (DNA): TGTGCCAGCAGGGCCGGGACAGAAGAGACCCAGTACTTC. This encodes CASRAGTEETQYF.

This clonotype was detected ten times or more. The CDR3 loop reads CSARPFDRGTEAFF. Here the CDR3 DNA reads TGCAGTGCTAGGCCGTTCGACAGGGGCACTGAAGCTTTCTTT. The chain joins TRBV20-1 to TRBJ1-1; 8 bases line up with TRBD1. The CDR3 has 14 residues. Germline V gene data show CDR1 as DFQATT and CDR2 as SNEGSKA (reference sequence). V was clipped by 3 bases and J by 4 bases; unmatched bases: 7.

The sample holds many counts of this clonotype. The chain uses TRBV5-1 and TRBJ1-1, with D maybe TRBD1 (5 bases). V lost 3 bases and J 2 bases, leaving 11 bases between the germline ends. This CDR3 has 14 residues. The germline gives CDR1 SGHRS, CDR2 YFSETQ. The CDR3 protein is CASSYYQGNTEAFF. For the CDR3, the DNA is TGCGCCAGCAGCTATTATCAGGGAAACACTGAAGCTTTCTTT. The full variable domain, in which reference TRBV5-1 and TRBJ1-1 provide the parts outside the CDR3, is KAGVTQTPRYLIKTRGQQVTLSCSPISGHRSVSWYQQTPGQGLQFLFEYFSETQRNKGNFPGRFSGRQFSNSRSEMNVSTLELGDSALYLCASSYYQGNTEAFFGQGTRLTVV.

In this sample, this clonotype turned up many times. The V gene is TRBV27, the J gene TRBJ2-7, with 7 positions matching TRBD1. The CDR3 sequence is 16 residues long. The V segment lost 5 bases and the J segment 3 bases; nucleotides outside the gene matches: 13. The germline CDR1 and CDR2 sequences are MNHEY and SMNVEV (reference sequence). In nucleotides, the CDR3 is TGTGCCAGCAGTCGACTCACCGGGACAGTAGACTACGAGCAGTACTTC. Translating gives CASSRLTGTVDYEQYF.

Points on this clonotype: At one end the junction does not follow the germline gene, possibly because of a read error. The V and J genes are TRBV6-1 and TRBJ1-2, with D possibly being TRBD1 (6 bases). CDR3 length: 14 amino acids. In germline, CDR1 is MNHNS, CDR2 SASEGT. The CDR3 DNA reads as TGCGCCAGCAGTCAGGACAGCGCGCCCTATGGCTACACCTTC. This codes for CASSQDSAPYGYTF.

The chain is built from TRBV27 and TRBJ1-2; D ambiguous. The V gene's germline CDR1 is MNHEY and CDR2 SMNVEV (reference sequence). This CDR3 spans 14 amino acids. V gave up 5 bases and J gave up 6 bases, with 16 bases separating them. The CDR3, as DNA: TGTGCCAGCAGTCCAAGTAAGAGGCCTGATGGCTACACCTTC. Amino acids: CASSPSKRPDGYTF.

At least ten counts were recorded for this clonotype. The chain combines TRBV6-2 or TRBV6-3 with TRBJ1-2, with 7 bases matching TRBD1. Germline trimming cut 6 bases from V and 6 bases from J; bases unmatched to any gene: 4. The germline CDR1 and CDR2 sequences are MNHEY and SVGEGT. The CDR3 totals 12 residues. CDR3 DNA sequence: TGTGCCAGCAGATACAGGGGTGATGGCTACACCTTC. It translates to CASRYRGDGYTF.

This clonotype has ten or more counts. V is TRBV5-5 and J is TRBJ2-7, with D tentatively TRBD1 or TRBD2 (6 bases each). V was shortened by 1 base and J by 5 bases, with 10 bases between the two germline ends. The germline V gene encodes CDR1 SGHKS and CDR2 YYEKEE (reference sequence). The CDR3 contains 13 residues. CDR3 nucleotide sequence: TGTGCCAGCAGCTTGATTAGGGGGGACGAGCAGTACTTC. Its translation is CASSLIRGDEQYF.

The chain employs TRBV6-2 or TRBV6-3 and TRBJ1-5, with TRBD1 matching over 7 bases. Germline CDR1 MNHEY, CDR2 SVGEGT. There are 16 residues in the CDR3. J was trimmed by 5 bases and V by 6 bases; bases with no gene match: 13. CDR3 residues: CASSPFRDRDYQPQHF. The DNA for the CDR3 is TGTGCCAGCAGCCCCTTCCGAGACAGGGACTATCAGCCCCAGCATTTT.

The gene calls are TRBV12-3 or TRBV12-4 and TRBJ1-5; D is unclear. The CDR3 has 14 residues. Trimming pared 6 bases from V and 7 bases from J, leaving 16 bases between. The CDR3 protein is CASSPLGGKQPQHF. CDR3 bases: TGTGCCAGCAGCCCCCTTGGTGGGAAGCAGCCCCAGCATTTT.

About this clonotype: Because the CDR3 is missing its conserved closing phenylalanine or tryptophan, this is likely a read error. The chain joins TRBV4-1 to TRBJ1-2; a weak D match, TRBD1 (6 bases). The CDR3 totals 17 residues. V lost 1 base and J lost 3, with 18 bases in between. Germline values: CDR1 MGHRA, CDR2 YSYEKL. The CDR3 region has the DNA TGCGCCAGCAGCCAAGGCTCGGTTCCAGGGGACTACTATGGCTACACCGTC. Its translation is CASSQGSVPGDYYGYTV.

V and J are TRBV10-3 and TRBJ1-1; possibly TRBD1 for D (5 bases). Germline CDR1 and CDR2: ENHRY and SYGVKD. V was clipped by 4 bases and J by 4 bases, with 10 bases between them. The CDR3 is made up of 13 amino acids. The DNA for the CDR3 is TGTGCCATCAGTGTTGAGGGGAGCACTGAAGCTTTCTTT. It yields the protein CAISVEGSTEAFF.

This clonotype was picked up a small number of times. This chain links TRBV12-3 or TRBV12-4 with TRBJ2-7; 8 bases line up with TRBD1. Germline trimming cut 7 bases from V and 4 bases from J; bases unmatched to any gene: 9. This CDR3 is 14 amino acids long. In nucleotides, the CDR3 is TGTGCCAGCACCCCGGGACAGGAGGCTTACGAGCAGTACTTC. It yields the protein CASTPGQEAYEQYF.

This clonotype occurred a few times. The CDR3 here is CASSYSSGSQPQHF. Here the CDR3 DNA reads TGTGCCAGCAGTTACTCCTCAGGGTCTCAGCCCCAGCATTTT. This chain connects TRBV12-3 or TRBV12-4 to TRBJ1-5; D might be TRBD1 (5 bases). The CDR3 is 14 residues long. Trimming shortened V by 4 bases and J by 6 bases, and 13 bases separated the two germline ends.

This clonotype turned up a few times. One end of the junction varies from germline; a read error may be responsible. The chain couples TRBV19 to TRBJ2-2; 11 positions match TRBD2. This CDR3 is built from 15 residues. Per germline, CDR1 LNHDA and CDR2 SQIVND (reference sequence). The CDR3 nucleotides are TGTGCCAGTAGTTCTAGCGGGGGGCTCACCGGGGAGCTGTGTTTT. It specifies CASSSSGGLTGELCF. Supplemented by reference TRBV19 and TRBJ2-2, the full variable domain reads DGGITQSPKYLFRKEGQNVTLSCEQNLNHDAMYWYRQDPGQGLRLIYYSQIVNDFQKGDIAEGYSVSREKKESFPLTVTSAQKNPTAFYLCASSSSGGLTGELCFGEGSRLTVL.

The chain carries TRBV12-3 or TRBV12-4 and TRBJ1-1, with no clear D. Trimming took off 6 bases at V and 1 base at J, with 12 bases between the two ends. This CDR3 comprises 14 residues. CDR3 in DNA: TGTGCCAGCAGCCCGAGTACCAAGAACACTGAAGCTTTCTTT. This sequence encodes CASSPSTKNTEAFF.

Turning to this clonotype: A much larger clone differs by one base, so this may be a read error. The rearrangement links TRBV28 to TRBJ2-6, with D perhaps matching TRBD1 (6 bases). The V end was cut by 7 bases, the J end by 0 bases, with 16 bases between. The CDR3 has 17 residues. Germline assignment: CDR1 MDHEN and CDR2 SYDVKM. This CDR3 reads CASKTQGPLSGANVLTF. As DNA, the CDR3 is TGTGCCAGCAAGACACAGGGTCCCCTCTCTGGGGCCAACGTCCTGACTTTC.

In its sample, this clonotype was seen many times. The genes are TRBV19 and TRBJ1-2; D remains ambiguous. V was cut by 5 bases and J by 0 bases, with 13 bases left in between. The CDR3 is made up of 15 amino acids. Germline loops: CDR1 LNHDA, CDR2 SQIVND (reference sequence). DNA of the CDR3: TGTGCCAGTAGTCTTCTTCCTCAGGCTAACTATGGCTACACCTTC. Amino acid sequence: CASSLLPQANYGYTF.

This chain joins TRBV7-8 and TRBJ2-5; 11 bases align to TRBD2. The V gene's germline CDR1 is SGHVS and CDR2 FQNEAQ. V shed 5 bases, J shed 5 bases, and the junction held 13 bases outside the gene matches. The CDR3 runs to 17 residues. The CDR3 DNA sequence: TGTGCCAGCAGCCGAGGAGGGACTAGCGGACCCCGGGAGACCCAGTACTTC. Translated, it gives CASSRGGTSGPRETQYF.

J is TRBJ1-1 and V is TRBV12-3 or TRBV12-4; D remains ambiguous. The V gene lost 3 bases and the J gene lost 4 bases, with 9 bases spanning the gap. This CDR3 contains 13 residues. The CDR3 sequence is CASSFRRVTEAFF. The CDR3 coding sequence is TGTGCCAGCAGTTTCCGGAGGGTCACTGAAGCTTTCTTT.

The rearrangement uses TRBV20-1 and TRBJ1-3, with a tentative D call TRBD1 (6 bases). Germline values: CDR1 DFQATT, CDR2 SNEGSKA (reference sequence). V dropped 3 bases and J dropped 3 bases, with 9 bases sitting between them. This CDR3 comprises 13 residues. The CDR3 DNA reads TGCAGTGCTAGGGGGACATTTGGAAACACCATATATTTT. The encoded protein is CSARGTFGNTIYF.